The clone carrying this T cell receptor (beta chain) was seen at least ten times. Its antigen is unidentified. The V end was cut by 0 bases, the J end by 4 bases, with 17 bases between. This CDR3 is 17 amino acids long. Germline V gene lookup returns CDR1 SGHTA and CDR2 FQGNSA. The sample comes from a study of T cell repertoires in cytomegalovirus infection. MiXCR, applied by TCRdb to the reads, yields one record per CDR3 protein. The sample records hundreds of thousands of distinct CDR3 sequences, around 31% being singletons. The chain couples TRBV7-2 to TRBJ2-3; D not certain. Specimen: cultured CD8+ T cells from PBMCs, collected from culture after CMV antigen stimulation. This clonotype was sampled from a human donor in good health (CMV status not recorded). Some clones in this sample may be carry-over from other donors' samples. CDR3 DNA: TGTGCCAGCAGCTTAGCCACAGCAATACTGGTCGCAGATACGCAGTATTTT. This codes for CASSLATAILVADTQYF.